The next 12 T cell receptor beta chains were all read from a single sample in a study of response to subunit inactivated influenza vaccine. TCRdb called the RT-PCR reads again in MiXCR, with one record for every CDR3 protein. In the table there are 500,000 or so distinct CDR3 sequences, roughly 11% of which are singletons. This specimen consisted of PBMCs from blood, obtained about 6 weeks after vaccination. The receptors here all came from a man in his fifties or sixties who received an inactivated influenza vaccine.

This clonotype was seen only a few times. The genes are TRBV24-1 and TRBJ2-3; TRBD2 might be the D (6 bases). The CDR3 is 13 amino acids. Germline lookup yields CDR1 KGHDR and CDR2 SFDVKD. Between the trimmed V and J ends, which lost 6 bases and 3 bases, there was a span of 9 bases. This chain's CDR3 is CATSREPTDTQYF. DNA of the CDR3: TGTGCCACCAGTCGGGAGCCGACAGATACGCAGTATTTT.

The chain uses TRBV20-1 and TRBJ2-7, with a possible D match to TRBD1 (7 bases). Germline lookup yields CDR1 DFQATT and CDR2 SNEGSKA (reference sequence). The CDR3 extends over 16 amino acids. V was trimmed by 8 bases and J by 5 bases, leaving 28 bases between them. The CDR3 loop reads CSTGRDSLFLSNEQYF. The CDR3 coding sequence is TGCAGTACTGGGCGGGACAGTCTTTTTTTAAGCAACGAGCAGTACTTC.

The CDR3 sequence: CSARDGQGWQETQYF. CDR3 coding DNA: TGCAGTGCTAGAGATGGACAGGGGTGGCAAGAGACCCAGTACTTC. The V gene is TRBV20-1, the J gene TRBJ2-5; 9 bases match TRBD1. CDR3 length: 15 amino acids. CDR1 is DFQATT and CDR2 is SNEGSKA in the germline V gene (reference sequence). V lost 0 bases to trimming and J lost 2 bases; unmatched junction nucleotides: 4.

The sample holds a few counts of this clonotype. This chain uses TRBV29-1 with TRBJ2-1, with no clear D. The CDR3 has 11 amino acids. V was clipped by 4 bases and J by 10 bases, with 11 bases between them. From germline, CDR1 is SQVTM and CDR2 ANQGSEA. This chain's CDR3 is CSVARIGEQFF. Here the CDR3 DNA reads TGCAGCGTTGCTCGAATCGGGGAGCAGTTCTTC.

The rearrangement joins TRBV20-1 to TRBJ2-3; the D gene is possibly TRBD2 (5 bases). V shed 0 bases and J shed 4 bases, with 23 bases lying between them. CDR3 size: 18 residues. Looked up from germline, CDR1 is DFQATT and CDR2 is SNEGSKA (reference sequence). CDR3 sequence: CSARDFELGAWGADTQYF. CDR3 nucleotide sequence: TGCAGTGCTAGAGATTTCGAGTTGGGAGCGTGGGGAGCAGATACGCAGTATTTT.

There are a few counts of this clonotype. This chain links TRBV6-5 with TRBJ2-3, with 14 bases lining up with TRBD2. The junction had 5 bases not matched to a gene; V was cut back by 2 bases and J by 1 base. The CDR3 spans 18 residues. The germline V gene has CDR1 MNHEY and CDR2 SVGAGI. In DNA, the CDR3 is TGTGCCAGCAGTTACAATAGGGGACTAGCGGGGGGCACAGATACGCAGTATTTT. Encoded protein: CASSYNRGLAGGTDTQYF.

The chain uses TRBV28 and TRBJ2-7; the match to TRBD2 covers 8 bases. CDR1 is MDHEN and CDR2 is SYDVKM in the germline V gene. Germline trimming cut 3 bases from V and 4 bases from J; bases unmatched to any gene: 5. The CDR3 consists of 14 residues. The CDR3 DNA is TGTGCCAGCAGTTTCAGCGGGAGTGCTTACGAGCAGTACTTC. Its translation is CASSFSGSAYEQYF. The full variable domain, rest sourced from reference TRBV28 and TRBJ2-7, is DVKVTQSSRYLVKRTGEKVFLECVQDMDHENMFWYRQDPGLGLRLIYFSYDVKMKEKGDIPEGYSVSREKKERFSLILESASTNQTSMYLCASSFSGSAYEQYFGPGTRLTVT.

Many counts were recorded for this clonotype. The chain couples TRBV12-3 or TRBV12-4 to TRBJ2-1, with D possibly TRBD2 on 6 matching bases. This CDR3 has 14 residues. The V gene lost 6 bases and the J gene lost 0 bases, with 9 bases spanning the gap. The CDR3 sequence: CASSGGNSYNEQFF. CDR3 DNA: TGTGCCAGCAGCGGCGGGAACTCCTACAATGAGCAGTTCTTC.

This clonotype appeared a few times. The V and J genes are TRBV7-2 and TRBJ1-6; D gene uncertain. Trimming stripped 1 base from V and 7 bases from J, with 11 bases between. CDR3 length: 15 amino acids. The germline CDR1 and CDR2 sequences are SGHTA and FQGNSA. CDR3 nucleotides: TGTGCCAGCAGCTTAGTACAACAGAAGAATTCACCCCTCCACTTT. This translates into CASSLVQQKNSPLHF.

This clonotype was detected only a few times. V usage is TRBV4-3 and J usage is TRBJ2-1, with 11 bases aligning to TRBD2. Germline V CDR1 and CDR2: LGHNA, YSLEER. This CDR3 comprises 18 residues. V dropped 3 bases and J dropped 3; count of bases not matched to a gene: 10. CDR3 region: CASSQAGSGGAFYNEQFF. DNA of the CDR3: TGCGCCAGCAGCCAGGCCGGTAGCGGGGGGGCTTTCTACAATGAGCAGTTCTTC.

In this sample, this clonotype turned up a few times. V and J are TRBV10-3 and TRBJ1-5; D is perhaps TRBD1 (6 bases). The ends were cut back, 3 bases at V and 6 bases at J, with 15 bases in the middle. Germline V lookup: CDR1 ENHRY, CDR2 SYGVKD. This CDR3 spans 15 amino acids. CDR3 DNA: TGTGCCATCAGTGAAGAAGTGGGGGCCGGTCAGCCCCAGCATTTT. As protein: CAISEEVGAGQPQHF.

This clonotype has only a few counts. J is TRBJ2-3 and V is TRBV6-2 or TRBV6-3; D is perhaps TRBD2 (6 bases). Germline V CDR1 and CDR2: MNHEY, SVGEGT. V lost 2 bases and J 8 bases, leaving 17 bases between the germline ends. This CDR3 spans 15 amino acids. In DNA form, the CDR3 reads TGTGCCAGCAGTTACGTAGGTGGGGGAGGTGGTACGCAGTATTTT. Protein sequence: CASSYVGGGGGTQYF.